Sequencing of this T cell receptor beta chain was carried out in a study of blood T cell repertoires in COVID-19. Overall study: Italy, Spain and the United States were the sources of the convalescent and acute COVID-19 samples. PBMCs, B-cell-depleted T cells, or T cells were the source of the cDNA or gDNA that made up the material.

Authors' analysis steps: Nucleated cell counts were estimated from reference gene primer amplification. Only in-frame clones appear in the TCRdb table, and some are missing; sequencing was by immunoSEQ multiplex PCR. The V and J calls and the clone size are those of that table, but D and trimming were determined from the DNA. The sample contains about 300,000 clones, around 84% of which appear only once. V was clipped by 2 bases and J by 4 bases; unmatched bases: 6. The germline V gene has CDR1 ENHRY and CDR2 SYGVKD. The CDR3 totals 15 residues. Patients in Seattle were enrolled during active infection, then followed longitudinally.

The specimen was peripheral blood. The rearrangement links TRBV10-3 to TRBJ2-7, with TRBD1 matching 9 bases. The clonotype comes from a human donor with COVID-19, enrolled during active disease. The donor label of this sample is uncertain. In DNA, the CDR3 is TGTGCCATCAGTGAGCCTGACAGGGGGGGTTACGAGCAGTACTTC. Protein: CAISEPDRGGYEQYF.